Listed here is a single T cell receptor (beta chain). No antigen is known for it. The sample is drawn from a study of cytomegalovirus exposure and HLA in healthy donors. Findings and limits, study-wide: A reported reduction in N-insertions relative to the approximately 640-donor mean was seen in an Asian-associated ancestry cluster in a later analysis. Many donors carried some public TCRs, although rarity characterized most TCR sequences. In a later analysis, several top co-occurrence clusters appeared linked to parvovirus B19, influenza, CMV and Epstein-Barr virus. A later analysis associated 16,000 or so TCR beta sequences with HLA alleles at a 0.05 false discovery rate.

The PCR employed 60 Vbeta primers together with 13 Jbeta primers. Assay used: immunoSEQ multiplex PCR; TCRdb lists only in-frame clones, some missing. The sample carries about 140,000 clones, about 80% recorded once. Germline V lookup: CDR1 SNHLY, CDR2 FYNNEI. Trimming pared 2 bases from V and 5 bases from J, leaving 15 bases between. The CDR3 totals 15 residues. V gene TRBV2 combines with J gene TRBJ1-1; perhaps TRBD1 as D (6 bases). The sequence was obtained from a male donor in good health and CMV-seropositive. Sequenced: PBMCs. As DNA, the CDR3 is TGTGCCAGCAGTGAACAGGGAGTAAGGGGGACTGAAGCTTTCTTT. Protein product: CASSEQGVRGTEAFF.